Below, 2 T cell receptor beta chains from the same sample are listed, as sequenced in a study of shared clonotypes between healthy human individuals. The protocol was immunoSEQ multiplex PCR, while the TCRdb copy is restricted to in-frame clones and leaves out a portion. The repertoire holds some 490,000 clones, with roughly 80% as singletons. The sequenced sample consisted of PBMCs. The source of these receptors is a woman aged 40 to 50 in good health. Some clones in this sample may be carry-over from other donors' samples.

V and J are TRBV7-6 and TRBJ2-5, with TRBD1 matching over 7 bases. Per the germline V gene, CDR1 is SGHVS and CDR2 is FNYEAQ. V shed 4 bases, J shed 11 bases, and the junction held 4 bases outside the gene matches. This CDR3 has 11 amino acids. CDR3 coding DNA: TGTGCCAGCAGCTCCAGGGACAGACAGTACTTC. This encodes CASSSRDRQYF.

As regards this clone: This same CDR3 is encoded by further DNA sequences in the sample. The J gene is TRBJ2-3, the V gene TRBV7-3; D might be TRBD2 (5 bases). Trimming removed 5 bases from V and 0 bases from J, with 9 bases in between. The CDR3 loop spans 14 amino acids. The germline V gene has CDR1 SGHTA and CDR2 FQGTGA. The CDR3 nucleotides read TGTGCCAGCAGCACGGGGTCTAGCACAGATACGCAGTATTTT. Its protein is CASSTGSSTDTQYF.